The 2 T cell receptor beta chains presented below share a single source sample, sequenced in a study of blood T cell repertoires in COVID-19 (dated by TCRdb to the early 2020s). Libraries came from the immunoSEQ multiplex PCR assay. TCRdb's version of the immuneACCESS table is confined to in-frame rearrangements and falls short of the full clone set. An unresolved V gene accounts for under half of the shortfall where checked; the remainder is of unknown origin. Recorded for this sample are under 250,000 clones; about 91% of them occurred a single time. In total, the top ten clones hold 6% to 6.5% of the sample. Sequencing was carried out using peripheral blood. These receptors originate from a woman aged 30 to 39 with COVID-19, enrolled during active disease.

This sequence joins TRBV5-6 and TRBJ2-1, with 7 bases identical to TRBD1. The germline V gene encodes CDR1 SGHDT and CDR2 YYEEEE. The CDR3 runs to 15 residues. V was pared by 4 bases and J by 2 bases, with 6 bases of the junction left unmatched. The CDR3 loop reads CASSSRDSAYNEQFF. The CDR3, as DNA: TGTGCCAGCAGCAGCCGGGACAGTGCCTACAATGAGCAGTTCTTC.

V and J are TRBV5-6 and TRBJ2-7; no firm D call. The germline V gene has CDR1 SGHDT and CDR2 YYEEEE. CDR3 length: 12 residues. V dropped 2 bases and J dropped 2 bases, with 5 bases sitting between them. The CDR3 loop is CASSFLTYEQYV. In nucleotides, the CDR3 is TGTGCCAGCAGCTTTCTTACCTACGAGCAGTACGTC.